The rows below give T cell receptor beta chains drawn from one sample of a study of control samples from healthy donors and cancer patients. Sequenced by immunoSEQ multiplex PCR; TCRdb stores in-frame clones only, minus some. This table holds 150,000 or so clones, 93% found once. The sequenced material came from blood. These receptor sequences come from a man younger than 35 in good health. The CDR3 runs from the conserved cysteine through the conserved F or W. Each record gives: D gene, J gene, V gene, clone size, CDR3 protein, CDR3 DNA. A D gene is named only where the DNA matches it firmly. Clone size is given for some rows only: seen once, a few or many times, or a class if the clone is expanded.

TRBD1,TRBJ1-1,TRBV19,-,CASSNQGVTEAFF,TGTGCCAGTAGTAACCAGGGGGTCACTGAAGCTTTCTTT
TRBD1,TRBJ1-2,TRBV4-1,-,CASSPRDRGGYGYTF,TGCGCCAGCAGCCCCCGGGACAGGGGGGGGTATGGCTACACCTTC
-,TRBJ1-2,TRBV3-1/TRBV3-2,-,CASSQDPDGYTF,TGTGCCAGCAGCCAAGACCCGGATGGCTACACCTTC
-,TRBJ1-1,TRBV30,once,CAWSSTTEAFF,TGTGCCTGGAGTTCTACCACTGAAGCTTTCTTT
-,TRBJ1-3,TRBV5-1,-,CASSLGSQGGNTIYF,TGCGCCAGCAGCTTGGGATCCCAGGGAGGAAACACCATATATTTT
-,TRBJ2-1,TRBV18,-,CASSPGTPSYNEQFF,TGTGCCAGCTCACCGGGGACTCCTTCCTACAATGAGCAGTTCTTC
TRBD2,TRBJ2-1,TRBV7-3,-,CASSLLASGQDNEQFF,TGTGCCAGCAGCTTATTAGCTAGCGGACAAGACAATGAGCAGTTCTTC
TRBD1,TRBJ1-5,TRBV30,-,CAWSTRGQNQHF,TGTGCCTGGAGTACACGGGGACAGAACCAGCATTTT
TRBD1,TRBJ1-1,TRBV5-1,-,CASSLSQGANTEAFF,TGCGCCAGCAGCTTGTCGCAGGGGGCGAACACTGAAGCTTTCTTT
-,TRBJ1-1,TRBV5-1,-,CASSLEGRTLGTEAFF,TGCGCCAGCAGCTTGGAGGGACGGACGTTGGGGACTGAAGCTTTCTTT
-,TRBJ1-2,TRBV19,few,CASSTNAGEAYGYTF,TGTGCCAGTAGTACTAACGCCGGGGAGGCCTATGGCTACACCTTC
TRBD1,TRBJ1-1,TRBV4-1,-,CASSQGVRGPDTEAFF,TGCGCCAGCAGCCAAGGCGTCAGGGGGCCGGACACTGAAGCTTTCTTT
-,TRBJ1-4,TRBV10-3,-,CAISDPGIPNEKLFF,TGTGCCATCAGTGATCCCGGTATACCTAATGAAAAACTGTTTTTT
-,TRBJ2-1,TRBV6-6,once,CASSWSGTALNEQFF,TGTGCCAGCAGTTGGTCCGGGACGGCCTTGAATGAGCAGTTCTTC
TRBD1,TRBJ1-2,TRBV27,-,CASSPRTGFIYGYTF,TGTGCCAGCAGTCCCCGGACAGGGTTTATCTATGGCTACACCTTC
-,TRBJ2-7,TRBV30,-,CAWSGDPSYEQYF,TGTGCCTGGAGCGGGGACCCCTCCTACGAGCAGTACTTC
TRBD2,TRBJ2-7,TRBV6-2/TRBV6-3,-,CASSYPMREGSYEQYF,TGTGCCAGCAGTTACCCTATGCGGGAGGGCTCCTACGAGCAGTACTTC
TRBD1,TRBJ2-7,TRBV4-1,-,CASSQGTGEVYEQYF,TGCGCCAGCAGCCAAGGGACAGGGGAAGTCTACGAGCAGTACTTC